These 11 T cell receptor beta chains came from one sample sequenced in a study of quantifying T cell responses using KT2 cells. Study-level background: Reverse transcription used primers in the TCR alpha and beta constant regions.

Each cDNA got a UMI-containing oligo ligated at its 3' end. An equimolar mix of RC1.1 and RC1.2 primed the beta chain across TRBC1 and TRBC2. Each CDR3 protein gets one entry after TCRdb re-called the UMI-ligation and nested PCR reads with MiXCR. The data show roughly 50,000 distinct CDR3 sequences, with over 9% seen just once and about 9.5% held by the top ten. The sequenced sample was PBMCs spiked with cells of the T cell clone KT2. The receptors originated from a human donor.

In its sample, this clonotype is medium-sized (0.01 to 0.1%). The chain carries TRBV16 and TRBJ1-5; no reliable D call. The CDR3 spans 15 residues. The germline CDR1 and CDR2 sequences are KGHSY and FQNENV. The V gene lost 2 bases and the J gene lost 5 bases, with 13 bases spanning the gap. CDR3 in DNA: TGTGCCAGCAGCCAAGGGTTTGAGGGTGATCAGCCCCAGCATTTT. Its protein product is CASSQGFEGDQPQHF.

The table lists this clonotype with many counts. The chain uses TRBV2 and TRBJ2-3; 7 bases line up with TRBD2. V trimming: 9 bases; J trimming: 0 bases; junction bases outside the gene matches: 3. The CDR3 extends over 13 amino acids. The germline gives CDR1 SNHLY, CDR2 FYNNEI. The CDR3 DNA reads TGTGCCAGACAGCGGGGAAGCACAGATACGCAGTATTTT. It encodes CARQRGSTDTQYF.

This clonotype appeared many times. CDR3 amino acids: CASSPVRSGVRGTYEQYF. CDR3 sequence (DNA): TGTGCCAGCAGCCCCGTCCGTTCGGGGGTTCGGGGAACATACGAGCAGTACTTC. V is TRBV6-2 or TRBV6-3 and J is TRBJ2-7; a weak D match, TRBD2 (6 bases). In germline, CDR1 is MNHEY, CDR2 SVGEGT. The CDR3 consists of 18 residues. Between the trimmed V and J ends, which lost 6 bases and 4 bases, there was a span of 28 bases.

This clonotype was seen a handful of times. The CDR3 sequence: CSASLGQAYSNQPQHF. CDR3 bases: TGCAGTGCTAGCCTAGGACAAGCATATAGCAATCAGCCCCAGCATTTT. The chain uses TRBV20-1 and TRBJ1-5, with D tentatively TRBD1 (5 bases). The CDR3 is 16 residues long. V gave up 3 bases and J gave up 0 bases, with 15 bases separating them. Germline values: CDR1 DFQATT, CDR2 SNEGSKA (reference sequence).

CDR3 residues: CASSESREDTQYF. The CDR3 bases are TGCGCCAGCAGTGAGTCGCGAGAAGATACGCAGTATTTT. V and J are TRBV10-1 and TRBJ2-3; no clear D. CDR1 and CDR2 (germline): WNHNN, SYGVQD (reference sequence). The germline V and J ends were trimmed by 0 bases and 5 bases, with 6 bases remaining between them. The CDR3 sequence is 13 residues long.

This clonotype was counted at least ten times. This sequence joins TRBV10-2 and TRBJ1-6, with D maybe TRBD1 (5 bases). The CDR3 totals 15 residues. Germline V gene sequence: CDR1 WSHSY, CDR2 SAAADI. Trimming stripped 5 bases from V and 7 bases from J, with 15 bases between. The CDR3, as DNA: TGCGCCAGCAGTTTCTCCACAGGAGAAAATTCACCCCTCCACTTT. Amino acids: CASSFSTGENSPLHF.

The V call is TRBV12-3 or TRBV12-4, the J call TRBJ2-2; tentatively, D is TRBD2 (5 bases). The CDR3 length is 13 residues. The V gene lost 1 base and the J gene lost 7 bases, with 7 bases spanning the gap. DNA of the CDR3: TGTGCCAGCAGTTTAGACGGGATCGGGGAGCTGTTTTTT. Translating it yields CASSLDGIGELFF.

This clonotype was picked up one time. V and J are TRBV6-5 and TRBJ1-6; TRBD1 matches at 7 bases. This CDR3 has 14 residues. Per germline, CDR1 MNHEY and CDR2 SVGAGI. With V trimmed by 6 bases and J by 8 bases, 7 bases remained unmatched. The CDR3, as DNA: TGTGCCAGCAGGCCCCCGCAGGGGGATTCACCCCTCCACTTT. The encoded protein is CASRPPQGDSPLHF.

The CDR3 nucleotides are TGTGCCAGCAGTTTGGGACTGAACCAAGAGACCCAGTACTTC. Its protein product is CASSLGLNQETQYF. V usage is TRBV12-3 or TRBV12-4 and J usage is TRBJ2-5, with D possibly matching TRBD2 (6 bases). Between the trimmed V and J ends, which lost 3 bases and 0 bases, there was a span of 8 bases. The CDR3 has 14 amino acids.

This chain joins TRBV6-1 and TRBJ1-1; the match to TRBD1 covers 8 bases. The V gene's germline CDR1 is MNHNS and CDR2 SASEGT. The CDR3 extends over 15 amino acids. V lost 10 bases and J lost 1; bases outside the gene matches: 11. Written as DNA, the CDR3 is TGTGCCACCCGACGACAGGGGCAGGGGAACACTGAAGCTTTCTTT. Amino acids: CATRRQGQGNTEAFF.

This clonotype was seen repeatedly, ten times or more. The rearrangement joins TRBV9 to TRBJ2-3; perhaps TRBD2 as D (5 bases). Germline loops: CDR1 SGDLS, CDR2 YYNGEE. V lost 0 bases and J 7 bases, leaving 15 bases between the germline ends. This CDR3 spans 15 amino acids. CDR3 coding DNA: TGTGCCAGCAGCGTAGGTGGGCTAGCCGACCATACGCAGTATTTT. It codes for CASSVGGLADHTQYF.